The 32 T cell receptor beta chains reported below all come from one sample, sequenced in a study of shared clonotypes between healthy human individuals. Only in-frame clones appear in the TCRdb table, and some are missing; sequencing was by immunoSEQ multiplex PCR. The profile shows 550,000 to 850,000 clones, 74% of them singletons. Sequencing used memory CD4+ T cells sorted from blood. The subset here: CD45RA-negative fraction. These receptors all come from a woman younger than 45 in good health.

This sequence joins TRBV19 and TRBJ2-2, with D uncertain. The germline V and J ends were trimmed by 5 bases and 4 bases, with 8 bases remaining between them. The CDR3 runs to 13 residues. Germline CDR1 is LNHDA and CDR2 is SQIVND (reference sequence). The CDR3 here is CASSSHGTGELFF. CDR3 DNA sequence: TGTGCCAGTAGTTCACATGGCACCGGGGAGCTGTTTTTT.

V gene TRBV5-1 combines with J gene TRBJ2-5; 9 positions match TRBD1. Germline loops: CDR1 SGHRS, CDR2 YFSETQ. The J segment lost 4 bases and the V segment lost 5 bases, leaving 15 bases of the junction unmatched. The CDR3 contains 17 residues. CDR3 residues: CASSPSRDRARGETQYF. The CDR3 coding sequence is TGCGCCAGCAGTCCGAGCCGGGACAGGGCACGCGGAGAGACCCAGTACTTC.

The chain employs TRBV11-2 and TRBJ2-2; a possible D gene is TRBD2 (5 bases). This CDR3 spans 14 amino acids. V was clipped by 3 bases and J by 6 bases, with 11 bases between them. Germline lookup yields CDR1 SGHAT and CDR2 FQNNGV. The CDR3 sequence is CASSFTRVAGELFF. For the CDR3, the DNA is TGTGCCAGCAGCTTCACTAGGGTCGCCGGGGAGCTGTTTTTT.

The chain links TRBV19 to TRBJ1-1, with D possibly matching TRBD1 (5 bases). CDR3 length: 14 residues. Germline CDR1 and CDR2: LNHDA and SQIVND (reference sequence). V shed 5 bases and J shed 1 base, with 11 bases lying between them. The CDR3 spells CASSAQTENTEAFF. CDR3 sequence (DNA): TGTGCCAGTAGTGCCCAGACAGAGAACACTGAAGCTTTCTTT.

The V call is TRBV4-2, the J call TRBJ1-3; perhaps TRBD2 as D (5 bases). The DNA end is a closer match to TRBJ2-2, so the J assignment may be wrong. CDR1 and CDR2 (germline): LGHNA, YNFKEQ. The length of the CDR3 is 14 residues. CDR3 nucleotide sequence: TGTGCCAGCAGTACCATGCGGGTCACCGGGGAGCTGTTTTTT. Its protein product is CASSTMRVTGELFF.

The sample holds a few counts of this clone. V gene TRBV28 combines with J gene TRBJ1-5; possibly TRBD1 for D (5 bases). This CDR3 is built from 12 residues. Trimming took off 5 bases at V and 7 bases at J, with 9 bases between the two ends. From germline, CDR1 is MDHEN and CDR2 SYDVKM. CDR3 sequence (DNA): TGTGCCAGCAGTGGGGCCAGGCAGCCCCAGCATTTT. Its translation: CASSGARQPQHF.

In this sample, this clone turned up a few times. Different DNA sequences within this sample yield the same CDR3. This rearrangement joins TRBV2 to TRBJ2-1, with a weak D call TRBD2 (6 bases). CDR3 size: 14 residues. The V and J ends lost 8 bases and 3 bases respectively, with 14 bases between them. Germline V gives CDR1 SNHLY, CDR2 FYNNEI. Here the CDR3 DNA reads TGTGCCAGCGGTGGTCAGACTAGCTACAATGAGCAGTTCTTC. This gives the protein CASGGQTSYNEQFF.

This clone was seen once. The chain employs TRBV28 and TRBJ1-1; D perhaps matches TRBD1 (5 bases). Germline values: CDR1 MDHEN, CDR2 SYDVKM. Trimming stripped 3 bases from V and 0 bases from J, with 11 bases between. The CDR3 totals 15 residues. CDR3 residues: CASSFGGGVNTEAFF. The CDR3 DNA follows: TGTGCCAGCAGTTTCGGGGGAGGGGTGAACACTGAAGCTTTCTTT.

CDR3: CASSGGAYGYTF. Written as DNA, the CDR3 is TGTGCCAGCAGTGGGGGCGCCTATGGCTACACCTTC. This chain uses TRBV2 with TRBJ1-2; tentatively, D is TRBD1 (5 bases). This CDR3 spans 12 amino acids. Trimming cost V 4 bases and J 4 bases, with 7 bases left between them. CDR1 and CDR2 from the germline V gene are SNHLY and FYNNEI.

The chain carries TRBV15 and TRBJ1-2; TRBD1 agrees at 7 bases. The CDR3 sequence is 14 residues long. CDR1 LNHNV and CDR2 YYDKDF come from the germline V gene (reference sequence). The V and J ends lost 1 base and 7 bases, in that order; junction bases with no gene match: 6. The CDR3 is CATSRGKGGGGYTF. The CDR3 DNA sequence: TGTGCCACCAGCAGAGGCAAAGGGGGCGGTGGCTACACCTTC.

This clone has a count of ten or more. The rearrangement uses TRBV7-9 and TRBJ2-1; 7 nucleotides line up with TRBD1. The germline CDR1 and CDR2 sequences are SEHNR and FQNEAQ (reference sequence). The length of the CDR3 is 16 residues. Trimming removed 6 bases from V and 0 bases from J; junction bases left unmatched: 8. The CDR3: CASRSKGTDSYNEQFF. The CDR3 region has the DNA TGTGCCAGCAGATCAAAGGGGACAGACTCCTACAATGAGCAGTTCTTC.

This chain connects TRBV27 to TRBJ1-4; no firm D call. Germline CDR1 MNHEY, CDR2 SMNVEV (reference sequence). With 6 bases removed from V and 6 bases from J, the gap between germline ends came to 11 bases. This CDR3 is built from 13 residues. This CDR3 is CASSTGLDEKLFF. The CDR3 DNA reads as TGTGCCAGCAGCACGGGATTGGATGAAAAACTGTTTTTT. Variable domain in full (rest from reference TRBV27 and TRBJ1-4): EAQVTQNPRYLITVTGKKLTVTCSQNMNHEYMSWYRQDPGLGLRQIYYSMNVEVTDKGDVPEGYKVSRKEKRNFPLILESPSPNQTSLYFCASSTGLDEKLFFGSGTQLSVL.

Here the CDR3 reads CASCSGLSSGNTIYF. The CDR3 nucleotides are TGTGCCAGTTGCAGCGGCCTGAGCTCTGGAAACACCATATATTTT. V gene TRBV5-5 combines with J gene TRBJ1-3; unclear D gene. V lost 8 bases to trimming and J lost 0 bases, with 15 bases between them. The germline V gene encodes CDR1 SGHKS and CDR2 YYEKEE (reference sequence). CDR3 size: 15 residues.

The chain has TRBV4-1 and TRBJ1-2; TRBD1 aligns across 9 bases. The CDR3 runs 14 residues. Losses at the gene ends were 2 bases for V and 7 bases for J; bases not matched to a gene: 5. CDR1 and CDR2 (germline): MGHRA, YSYEKL. CDR3 protein: CASSQTGTGTGYTF. The CDR3 DNA sequence: TGCGCCAGCAGCCAAACCGGGACAGGGACTGGCTACACCTTC.

The V call is TRBV11-2, the J call TRBJ2-5, with D unclear. V gave up 3 bases and J gave up 2 bases, with 13 bases separating them. The germline CDR1 and CDR2 sequences are SGHAT and FQNNGV. This CDR3 comprises 15 residues. Written as DNA, the CDR3 is TGTGCCAGCAGCTTGGGTCGCTCCCGTCAAGAGACCCAGTACTTC. It is translated as CASSLGRSRQETQYF.

On this clone itself: A read error may be the cause here, since a much bigger clone is one base away. The chain joins TRBV28 to TRBJ2-3, with D possibly TRBD2 on 6 matching bases. Per the germline V gene, CDR1 is MDHEN and CDR2 is SYDVKM. This CDR3 comprises 17 residues. The CDR3 sequence: CASSLSRNSGITNTQYF. The CDR3 DNA follows: TGTGCCAGCAGTTTAAGTCGGAATAGCGGAATCACAAATACGCAGTATTTT.

CDR3 protein: CASSSSGRAPGELFF. The CDR3, as DNA: TGTGCCAGCAGCTCCAGCGGGAGGGCCCCCGGGGAGCTGTTTTTT. The rearrangement uses TRBV7-6 and TRBJ2-2; 10 bases match TRBD2. V lost 4 bases to trimming and J lost 6 bases; unmatched junction nucleotides: 5. Germline V CDR1 and CDR2: SGHVS, FNYEAQ. The CDR3 totals 15 residues. Supplemented by reference TRBV7-6 and TRBJ2-2, the full variable domain reads GAGVSQSPRYKVTKRGQDVALRCDPISGHVSLYWYRQALGQGPEFLTYFNYEAQQDKSGLPNDRFSAERPEGSISTLTIQRTEQRDSAMYRCASSSSGRAPGELFFGEGSRLTVL.

This clone was observed a few times. The chain combines TRBV7-9 with TRBJ1-1; TRBD1 might be the D (6 bases). Germline V lookup: CDR1 SEHNR, CDR2 FQNEAQ (reference sequence). This CDR3 has 14 amino acids. Trimming took 5 bases from V and 1 from J, leaving 11 bases between them. The CDR3 sequence: CASSGQSANTEAFF. As DNA, the CDR3 is TGTGCCAGCAGCGGACAGAGTGCGAACACTGAAGCTTTCTTT.

The rearrangement uses TRBV7-9 and TRBJ2-7; no firm D call. The CDR3 spans 15 residues. Germline lookup yields CDR1 SEHNR and CDR2 FQNEAQ (reference sequence). V gave up 5 bases and J gave up 0 bases, with 14 bases separating them. For the CDR3, the DNA is TGTGCCAGCAGCACTGTTAGTTCAAGCTCCTACGAGCAGTACTTC. Encoded protein: CASSTVSSSSYEQYF.

A note on this clone: Other DNA sequences in this sample translate to the same CDR3. This chain joins TRBV18 and TRBJ2-7, with D possibly being TRBD2 (6 bases). Trimming cost V 3 bases and J 0 bases, with 6 bases left between them. The CDR3 covers 13 residues. Germline CDR1 is KGHSH and CDR2 is LQKENI. The CDR3 DNA reads TGTGCCAGCTCACCGACTAGCTCCTACGAGCAGTACTTC. Its protein product is CASSPTSSYEQYF.

This chain links TRBV6-5 with TRBJ2-1; D call uncertain. The CDR3 extends over 11 amino acids. Per germline, CDR1 MNHEY and CDR2 SVGAGI. Trimming removed 10 bases at V and 7 bases at J, with 11 bases between. The CDR3 nucleotides are TGTGCCACCCTTGCCCTTAATGAGCAGTTCTTC. The encoded protein is CATLALNEQFF.

The gene calls are TRBV27 and TRBJ2-5; D might be TRBD1 (5 bases). The CDR3 runs to 14 residues. V lost 6 bases, J lost 2 bases, and 13 bases lay in between. Germline values: CDR1 MNHEY, CDR2 SMNVEV (reference sequence). The CDR3 DNA reads as TGTGCCAGCAGGGATAGGACACCTCAAGAGACCCAGTACTTC. Amino acid sequence: CASRDRTPQETQYF.

On this clone itself: Other nucleotide sequences from this sample produce the same CDR3. The rearrangement links TRBV4-1 to TRBJ2-7, with D unresolved. V was clipped by 2 bases and J by 0 bases, with 8 bases between them. The CDR3 runs to 14 residues. In germline, CDR1 is MGHRA, CDR2 YSYEKL. The CDR3, as DNA: TGCGCCAGCAGCCAACCAGGAGTCTCCTACGAGCAGTACTTC. This codes for CASSQPGVSYEQYF.

The rearrangement uses TRBV27 and TRBJ2-7, with D perhaps matching TRBD1 (6 bases). The CDR3 loop spans 13 amino acids. CDR1 is MNHEY, CDR2 SMNVEV, per germline (reference sequence). Trimming removed 1 base at V and 10 bases at J, with 14 bases between. CDR3 amino acids: CASSLYGQTEQYF. In nucleotides, the CDR3 is TGTGCCAGCAGTTTATACGGACAGACGGAACAGTACTTC.

This sequence joins TRBV6-1 and TRBJ1-2; no firm D call. This CDR3 spans 16 amino acids. CDR1 and CDR2 (germline): MNHNS, SASEGT. V lost 4 bases and J lost 1, with 16 bases in between. CDR3 sequence reads: CASSGADIGLNYGYTF. CDR3 sequence (DNA): TGTGCCAGCAGTGGGGCCGACATAGGGCTTAACTATGGCTACACCTTC.

This clone was counted between two and nine times. The CDR3 nucleotides are TGTGCCAGCAGTTCCAGGCCGGGTGGAAATGGCTACACCTTC. It encodes CASSSRPGGNGYTF. The rearrangement links TRBV2 to TRBJ1-2; D gene unclear. The CDR3 sequence is 14 residues long. CDR1 and CDR2 from the germline V gene are SNHLY and FYNNEI. Deletions cut 5 bases from V and 6 bases from J, with 16 bases between.

This chain uses TRBV19 with TRBJ2-2; 7 bases fit TRBD1. V trimming: 8 bases; J trimming: 3 bases; junction bases outside the gene matches: 15. The germline CDR1 and CDR2 sequences are LNHDA and SQIVND (reference sequence). This CDR3 region has 17 residues. CDR3 nucleotide sequence: TGTGCCAGTGGGGCAGGGGGAAAGGCGTGGGACACCGGGGAGCTGTTTTTT. This codes for CASGAGGKAWDTGELFF.

This clone was seen a few times. The V call is TRBV6-1, the J call TRBJ2-7, with a possible D match to TRBD2 (5 bases). CDR3 length equals 13 residues. The V end was cut by 6 bases, the J end by 2 bases, with 11 bases between. The germline V gene has CDR1 MNHNS and CDR2 SASEGT. The CDR3 nucleotides read TGTGCCAGCAGCCGGAACGGGGCCTACGAGCAGTACTTC. Translation gives CASSRNGAYEQYF.

This clone was counted only a few times. Here the CDR3 DNA reads TGCGCCAGCAGCTCCGGGACAGGGGTGTTGGAGCAGTTCTTC. This translates into CASSSGTGVLEQFF. The chain has TRBV5-1 and TRBJ2-1; 10 bases are shared with TRBD1. Germline V lookup: CDR1 SGHRS, CDR2 YFSETQ. Trimming removed 3 bases from V and 10 bases from J; junction bases left unmatched: 7. The CDR3 runs to 14 residues.

This clone has a handful of counts. V is TRBV9 and J is TRBJ1-1; 10 bases line up with TRBD1. The CDR3 sequence is 14 residues long. The germline V gene has CDR1 SGDLS and CDR2 YYNGEE. Germline trimming cut 4 bases from V and 7 bases from J; bases unmatched to any gene: 7. CDR3 coding DNA: TGTGCCAGCAGCCCCGGACAGGGGGAAGGTGAAGCTTTCTTT. Its protein product is CASSPGQGEGEAFF.

This chain's CDR3 is CASSIGGLATDEQYF. Written as DNA, the CDR3 is TGTGCCAGTAGTATAGGGGGACTAGCGACGGACGAGCAGTACTTC. The chain joins TRBV19 to TRBJ2-7; 10 positions match TRBD2. The germline V gene encodes CDR1 LNHDA and CDR2 SQIVND (reference sequence). The J segment lost 5 bases and the V segment lost 1 base, leaving 5 bases of the junction unmatched. CDR3 size: 15 residues.

The chain employs TRBV19 and TRBJ1-5; TRBD1 might be the D (6 bases). The CDR3 totals 15 residues. The V gene's germline CDR1 is LNHDA and CDR2 SQIVND (reference sequence). The ends were cut back, 5 bases at V and 5 bases at J, with 16 bases in the middle. The CDR3: CASSRRRGSDQPQHF. The CDR3 coding sequence is TGTGCCAGTAGTCGGCGGAGGGGGAGTGATCAGCCCCAGCATTTT.